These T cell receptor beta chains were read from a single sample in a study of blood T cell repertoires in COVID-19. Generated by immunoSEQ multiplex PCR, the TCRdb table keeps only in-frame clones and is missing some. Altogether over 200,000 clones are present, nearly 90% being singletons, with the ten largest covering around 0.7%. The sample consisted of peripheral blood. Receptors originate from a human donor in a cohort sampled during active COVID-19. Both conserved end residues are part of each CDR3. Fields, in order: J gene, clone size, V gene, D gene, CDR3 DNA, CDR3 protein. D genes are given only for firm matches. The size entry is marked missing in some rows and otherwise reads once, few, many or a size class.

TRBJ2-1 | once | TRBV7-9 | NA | TGTGCCAGCAGCTCCCTTTCGTCCTACAATGAGCAGTTCTTC | CASSSLSSYNEQFF
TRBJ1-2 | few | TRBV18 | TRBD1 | TGTGCCAGCTCACCACCGACAGGGGGAGGCTACACCTTC | CASSPPTGGGYTF
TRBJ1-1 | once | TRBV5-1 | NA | TGCGCCAGCAGCCCAGTCGGGGACACTGAAGCTTTCTTT | CASSPVGDTEAFF
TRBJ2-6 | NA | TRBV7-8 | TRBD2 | TGTGCCAGCAGCTCCGGACTAGCGGGAGGTTTTAGCTCTGGGGCCAACGTCCTGACTTTC | CASSSGLAGGFSSGANVLTF
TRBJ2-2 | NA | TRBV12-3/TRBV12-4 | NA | TGTGCCAGCAGCCCTAACACCGGGGAGCTGTTTTTT | CASSPNTGELFF
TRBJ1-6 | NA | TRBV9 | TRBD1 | TGTGCCAGCAGCGTAGATGGACAGGATAATTCACCCCTCCACTTT | CASSVDGQDNSPLHF
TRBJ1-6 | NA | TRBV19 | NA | TGTGCCAGTAGTATAGTCCCAGGTCCCCGCTATAATTCACCCCTCCACTTT | CASSIVPGPRYNSPLHF
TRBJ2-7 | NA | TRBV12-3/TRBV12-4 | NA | TGTGCCAGCAGGGCCGACGGGGGCGAGCAGTACTTC | CASRADGGEQYF
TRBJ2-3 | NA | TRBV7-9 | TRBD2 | TGTGCCAGCAGCACTAGCGGGAGACCCACAGATACGCAGTATTTT | CASSTSGRPTDTQYF
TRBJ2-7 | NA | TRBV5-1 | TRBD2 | TGCGCCAGCAGCTTGGTTCTAGCGGGGAACTACGAGCAGTACTTC | CASSLVLAGNYEQYF
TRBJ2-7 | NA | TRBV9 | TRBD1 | TGTGCCAGCAGCGGCACAGGGGCTAACTCCTACGAGCAGTACTTC | CASSGTGANSYEQYF
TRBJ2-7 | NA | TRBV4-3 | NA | TGCGCCAGCAGCCTTGCTGCCGGGAGTATCTACGAGCAGTACTTC | CASSLAAGSIYEQYF
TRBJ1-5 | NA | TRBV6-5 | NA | TGTGCCACCACGAGGGCTGGGGATCAGCCCCAGCATTTT | CATTRAGDQPQHF
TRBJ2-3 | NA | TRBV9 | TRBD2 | TGTGCCAGCAGCGTAGCGGGAGGAGATACGCAGTATTTT | CASSVAGGDTQYF
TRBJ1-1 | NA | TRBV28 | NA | TGTGCCAGCAGTTTACGGAACAGGAACACTGAAGCTTTCTTT | CASSLRNRNTEAFF
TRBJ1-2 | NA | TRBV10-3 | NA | TGTGCCATCAGTGAGTCTAACAGAGAAGGAGGCTACACCTTC | CAISESNREGGYTF
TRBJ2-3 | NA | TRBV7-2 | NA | TGTGCCAGCAGCTTAGGACGGTCTCGGGGCACAGATACGCAGTATTTT | CASSLGRSRGTDTQYF
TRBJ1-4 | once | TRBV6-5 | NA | TGTGCCACATCCGGAGGGGTACGGAATGAAAAACTGTTTTTT | CATSGGVRNEKLFF
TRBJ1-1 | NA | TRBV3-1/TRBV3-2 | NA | TGTGCCAGCAGCCCCCCCCCGGGGAGACAGAACACTGAAGCTTTCTTT | CASSPPPGRQNTEAFF
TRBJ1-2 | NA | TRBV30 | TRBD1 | TGTGCCTGGACGACAGGGTTCGGCTACACCTTC | CAWTTGFGYTF
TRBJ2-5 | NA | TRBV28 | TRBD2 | TGTGCCAGCAGTTTATGGGGACTAGCGGGAGGAGCTTGGGAGACCCAGTACTTC | CASSLWGLAGGAWETQYF
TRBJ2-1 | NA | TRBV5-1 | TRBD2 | TGCGCCAGCAGCTTGCGGTCATGGGCGGGAGTGGGGTACAATGAGCAGTTCTTC | CASSLRSWAGVGYNEQFF
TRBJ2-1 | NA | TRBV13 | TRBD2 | TGTGCCCCCAGCTTAGGCCCGGCGGGGGGGGGCAATGAGCAGTTCTTC | CAPSLGPAGGGNEQFF
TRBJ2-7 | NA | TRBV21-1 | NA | TGTGCCAGCAAGGATGCAGGGTGGGTGCTCGGGCAGTACTTC | CASKDAGWVLGQYF